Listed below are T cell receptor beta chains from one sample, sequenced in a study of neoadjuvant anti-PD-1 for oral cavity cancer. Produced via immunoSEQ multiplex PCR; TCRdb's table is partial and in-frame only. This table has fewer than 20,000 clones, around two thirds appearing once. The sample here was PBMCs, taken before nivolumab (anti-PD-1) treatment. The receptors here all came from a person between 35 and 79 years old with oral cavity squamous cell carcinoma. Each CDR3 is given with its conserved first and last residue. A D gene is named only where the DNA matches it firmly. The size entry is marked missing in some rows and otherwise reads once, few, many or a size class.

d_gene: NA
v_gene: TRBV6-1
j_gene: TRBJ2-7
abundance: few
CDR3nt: TGTGCCAGCACTGTAGTAGGGGGCGAGCAGTACTTC
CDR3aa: CASTVVGGEQYF

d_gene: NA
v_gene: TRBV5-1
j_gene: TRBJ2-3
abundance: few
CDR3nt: TGCGCCAGCAGCCTGAAGACAGGCCTCGTGACAGATACGCAGTATTTT
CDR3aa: CASSLKTGLVTDTQYF

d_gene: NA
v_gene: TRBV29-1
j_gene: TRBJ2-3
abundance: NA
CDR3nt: TGCAGCGTTGATAGGGACGGGGATGGAGATACGCAGTATTTT
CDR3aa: CSVDRDGDGDTQYF

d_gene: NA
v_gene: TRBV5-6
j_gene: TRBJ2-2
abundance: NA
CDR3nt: TGTGCCAGCAGCTTGGGAATGAGGGACACCGGGGAGCTGTTTTTT
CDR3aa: CASSLGMRDTGELFF

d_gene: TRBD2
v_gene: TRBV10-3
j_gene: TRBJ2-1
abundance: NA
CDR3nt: TGTGCCATCAGCGGGAGACTAGCGGGAGAATACAATGAGCAGTTCTTC
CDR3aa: CAISGRLAGEYNEQFF

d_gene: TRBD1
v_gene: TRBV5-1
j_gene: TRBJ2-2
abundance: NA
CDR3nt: TGCGCCAGCAGCTTGGCCATTGTAGGAGACGCAGGGGGAGAGCTGTTTTTT
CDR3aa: CASSLAIVGDAGGELFF

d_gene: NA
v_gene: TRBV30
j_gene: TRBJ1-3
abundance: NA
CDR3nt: TGTGCCTGGAGTGGAAAGGGGGTTATTCAACCCGGAAACACCATATATTTT
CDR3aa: CAWSGKGVIQPGNTIYF

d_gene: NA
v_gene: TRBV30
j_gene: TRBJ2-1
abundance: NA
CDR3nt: TGTGCCTGGACGCGGGACGGTGGCCCCTACAATGAGCAGTTCTTC
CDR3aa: CAWTRDGGPYNEQFF

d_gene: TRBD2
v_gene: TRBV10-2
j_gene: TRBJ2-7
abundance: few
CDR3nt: TGCGCCAGCAACCCCAGCGGGGGCTCCTACGAGCAGTACTTC
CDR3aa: CASNPSGGSYEQYF

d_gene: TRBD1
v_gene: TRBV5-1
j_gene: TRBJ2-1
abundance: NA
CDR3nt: TGCGCCAGCAGCTTGGAGGACAGGGTGACTAATGAGCAGTTCTTC
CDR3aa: CASSLEDRVTNEQFF

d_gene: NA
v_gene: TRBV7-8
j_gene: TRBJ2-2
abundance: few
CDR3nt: TGTGCCAGCAGCTTATTTCGGATGGCCGGGGAGCTGTTTTTT
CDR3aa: CASSLFRMAGELFF

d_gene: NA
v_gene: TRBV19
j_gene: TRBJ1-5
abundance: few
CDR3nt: TGTGCCAGCCGCCAACAGAATCAGCCCCAGCATTTT
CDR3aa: CASRQQNQPQHF

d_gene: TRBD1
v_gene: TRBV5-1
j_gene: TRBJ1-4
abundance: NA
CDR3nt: TGCGCCAGCAGCGGCCAGGGGGCACTACGGGAAAAACTGTTTTTT
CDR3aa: CASSGQGALREKLFF

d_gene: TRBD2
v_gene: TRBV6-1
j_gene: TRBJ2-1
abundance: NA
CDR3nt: TGTGCCAGCAGTGAACTAGCGGGATACTCCTACAATGAGCAGTTCTTC
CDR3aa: CASSELAGYSYNEQFF

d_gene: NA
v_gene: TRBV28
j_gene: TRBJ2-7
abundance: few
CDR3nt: TGTGCCAGCAGTCCCCTCTCGGGGAACGAGCAGTACTTC
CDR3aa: CASSPLSGNEQYF

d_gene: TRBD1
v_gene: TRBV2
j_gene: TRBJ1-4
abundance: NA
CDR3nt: TGTGCCAGCAGACAGACAGGGTCTTCAACTAATGAAAAACTGTTTTTT
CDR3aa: CASRQTGSSTNEKLFF

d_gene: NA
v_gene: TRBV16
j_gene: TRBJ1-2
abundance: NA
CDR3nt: TGTGCCAGCAGCCAATCGGACTATGGCTACACCTTC
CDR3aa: CASSQSDYGYTF

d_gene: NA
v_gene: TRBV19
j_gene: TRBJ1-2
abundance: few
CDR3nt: TGTGCCAGTAGTATGCGGTCCGCTAACGACTATGGCTACACCTTC
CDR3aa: CASSMRSANDYGYTF

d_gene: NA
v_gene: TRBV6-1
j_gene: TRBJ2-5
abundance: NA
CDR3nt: TGTGCCAGCAGTGAGCCGGTACAAGAGACCCAGTACTTC
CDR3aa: CASSEPVQETQYF

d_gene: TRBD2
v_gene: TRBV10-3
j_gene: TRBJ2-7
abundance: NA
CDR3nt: TGTGCCATCAGTCTTAAAGGACTAGCGGGAGACGAGCAGTACTTC
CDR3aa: CAISLKGLAGDEQYF

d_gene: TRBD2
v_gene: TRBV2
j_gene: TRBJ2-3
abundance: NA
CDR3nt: TGTGCCAGCAGACGGGAGGGCTCAGATACGCAGTATTTT
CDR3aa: CASRREGSDTQYF

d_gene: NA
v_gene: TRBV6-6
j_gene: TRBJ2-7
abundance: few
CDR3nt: TGTGCCAGCAGTTTCATCCGAGCCTTTGAGCAGTACTTC
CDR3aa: CASSFIRAFEQYF

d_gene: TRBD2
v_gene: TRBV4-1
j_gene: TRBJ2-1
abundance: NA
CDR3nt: TGCGCCAGCAGCCTACTGAGATACCAGCGGGAGGGCGACAATGAGCAGTTCTTC
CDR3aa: CASSLLRYQREGDNEQFF

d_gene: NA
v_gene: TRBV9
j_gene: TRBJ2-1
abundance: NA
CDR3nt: TGTGCCAGCAGCGCAATGGAGGGCCGAATTACGAATGAGCAGTTCTTC
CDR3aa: CASSAMEGRITNEQFF